This TCR beta chain originates from a study of cytomegalovirus exposure and HLA in healthy donors. PCR involved 60 Vbeta and 13 Jbeta primers. Original data processing: A later analysis tallied approximately 78 million unique TCR beta chains, around 9.9 million of them shared. Assay: immunoSEQ multiplex PCR; the TCRdb copy retains only in-frame clones and omits some. V and J calls and clone size come straight from that table; D and trimming were deduced from the DNA. Here the sample spans more than 150,000 clones, less than 90% being singletons. V lost 3 bases, J lost 2 bases, and 10 bases stayed unmatched. Per the germline V gene, CDR1 is GTSNPN and CDR2 is SVGIG (reference sequence). The CDR3 extends over 18 amino acids.

The source of this sequence is a girl less than two years old in good health and CMV-seronegative. Sequencing was carried out using PBMCs. This chain uses TRBV30 with TRBJ2-3, with TRBD2 matching over 14 bases. In DNA form, the CDR3 reads TGTGCCTGGAGCCATAAAAGGACTAGCGGGGGGTACACAGATACGCAGTATTTT. Translating gives CAWSHKRTSGGYTDTQYF.